This T cell receptor (beta chain) is drawn from a study of T cells after yellow fever vaccination. The trim removed 6 bases at V and 4 bases at J, leaving 10 bases unmatched. Per the germline V gene, CDR1 is MNHNS and CDR2 is SASEGT. The CDR3 covers 16 residues. The table lists this clonotype with many counts. TCRdb called the 5' RACE reads again in MiXCR, with one record for every CDR3 protein. There are a few hundred thousand distinct CDR3 sequences in the sample; around 4.3% occur only once, and approximately 19% lies in the top ten. This chain links TRBV6-1 with TRBJ2-3; 10 bases agree with TRBD1. This TCR came from a man between 18 and 35 years old who received the YFV17D yellow fever vaccine. Here the sequenced sample was PBMCs, taken 15 days after the yellow fever booster vaccination. The CDR3 sequence is CASSLNPGQGSDTQYF. DNA for the CDR3: TGTGCCAGCAGCTTAAACCCGGGACAGGGGTCAGATACGCAGTATTTT.